The clone carrying this T cell receptor beta chain was seen ten or more times. Using RNA transcripts as the source, TCR beta CDR3 regions were amplified. Carried out on the TCR CDR3, a first-round RT-PCR used the HTBI primer set. TCRdb reanalysed the multiplex PCR reads using MiXCR and keeps one entry per CDR3 protein. The sample carries about 110,000 distinct CDR3 sequences, around a sixth recorded once. The sample belongs to a study of T cells in Graves' hyperthyroidism and ophthalmopathy. The hyperthyroidism patients had all been newly diagnosed, and their disease duration was under 2 months. Their ages ranged from 18 to 65 years. The ends were cut back, 2 bases at V and 2 bases at J, with 13 bases in the middle. Looked up from germline, CDR1 is MDHEN and CDR2 is SYDVKM. This CDR3 has 15 residues.

Sequencing was carried out using blood. V is TRBV28 and J is TRBJ2-7, with D tentatively TRBD2 (6 bases). This clonotype was obtained from a woman in her forties or fifties with Graves' hyperthyroidism. In DNA form, the CDR3 reads TGTGCCAGCAGTTTAGGGGGGAGTGGCGCCTACGAGCAGTACGTC. Translated: CASSLGGSGAYEQYV.